This entry describes one T cell receptor (beta chain). The record originates from a study of T cell responses to AZD1222 COVID-19 vaccine. The repertoire was sequenced with immunoSEQ multiplex PCR; TCRdb's copy has only in-frame clones and lacks some. The profile shows 100,000 or so clones, around 83% of them singletons. Germline CDR1 MNHEY, CDR2 SVGEGT. The CDR3 covers 14 residues. V shed 2 bases and J shed 3 bases, with 8 bases lying between them. This sequence originates from an adult in good health. The chain combines TRBV6-2 or TRBV6-3 with TRBJ1-5, with D unclear. The sample consisted of peripheral blood, taken on day 0 of AZD1222 vaccination. The CDR3, as DNA: TGTGCCAGCAGTTACGTCCGGAACAATCAGCCCCAGCATTTT. It yields the protein CASSYVRNNQPQHF.